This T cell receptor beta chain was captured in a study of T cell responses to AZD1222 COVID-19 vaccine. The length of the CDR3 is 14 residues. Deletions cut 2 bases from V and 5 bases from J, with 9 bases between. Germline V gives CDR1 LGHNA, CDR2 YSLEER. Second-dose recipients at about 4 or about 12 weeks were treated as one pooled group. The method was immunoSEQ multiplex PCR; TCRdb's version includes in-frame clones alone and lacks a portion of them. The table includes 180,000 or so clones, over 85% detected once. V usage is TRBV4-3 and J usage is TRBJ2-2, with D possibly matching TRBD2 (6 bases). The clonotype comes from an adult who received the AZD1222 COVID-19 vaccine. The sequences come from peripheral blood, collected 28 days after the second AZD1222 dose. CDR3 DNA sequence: TGCGCCAGCAGCCAATCGGAGGGTACCGGGGAGCTGTTTTTT. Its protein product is CASSQSEGTGELFF.